These T cell receptor beta chains were read from a single sample in a study of human T cells and chemical hapten exposure. TCRdb used MiXCR to reprocess the RACE reads, holding one entry per CDR3 protein. Among around 75,000 distinct CDR3 sequences listed, 10% were seen once. This sample comprised whole blood, obtained in connection with sensitization to the hapten diphenylcyclopropenone (DPC). The receptors come from a woman aged 45-59 years with alopecia areata. Some clones in this sample may be carry-over from other donors' samples. CDR3s include the opening cysteine and the closing phenylalanine or tryptophan. The D gene is left open where the match is weak. Clone size is not always given. Where it is, it says once, few, many or a class for expanded clones.

cdr3_nt: TGTGCCAGCAGCTTCGGGGCTAGCGGGAAGGAGACCCAGTACTTC; cdr3_aa: CASSFGASGKETQYF; j_call: TRBJ2-5; clone_size: many; d_call: TRBD2; v_call: TRBV5-4
cdr3_nt: TGTGCCAGCAGTTTACGGGGAACCGTCGCAGATACGCAGTATTTT; cdr3_aa: CASSLRGTVADTQYF; j_call: TRBJ2-3; clone_size: NA; d_call: NA; v_call: TRBV28
cdr3_nt: TGTGCCACCCGGACTAGCGGTGCGACCGGGGAGCTGTTTTTT; cdr3_aa: CATRTSGATGELFF; j_call: TRBJ2-2; clone_size: few; d_call: TRBD2; v_call: TRBV12-3/TRBV12-4
cdr3_nt: TGCAGTGCTAGGCAGGGATTGGGAAACATTCAGTACTTC; cdr3_aa: CSARQGLGNIQYF; j_call: TRBJ2-4; clone_size: NA; d_call: NA; v_call: TRBV20-1
cdr3_nt: TGTGCCACCAGTTCCGGAGGTCAGGCGGGAGATACGCAGTATTTT; cdr3_aa: CATSSGGQAGDTQYF; j_call: TRBJ2-3; clone_size: many; d_call: NA; v_call: TRBV24-1
cdr3_nt: TGCGCCAGCAGTCCTTATCCGGAGGTGAACACTGAAGCTTTCTTT; cdr3_aa: CASSPYPEVNTEAFF; j_call: TRBJ1-1; clone_size: many; d_call: NA; v_call: TRBV5-1
cdr3_nt: TGCGCCAGCAGCTTGAGCGCAGGGGACAATCAGCCCCAGCATTTT; cdr3_aa: CASSLSAGDNQPQHF; j_call: TRBJ1-5; clone_size: few; d_call: NA; v_call: TRBV5-1
cdr3_nt: TGTGCCAGCAGCTTAACAGGGACAGCTATAAACAATGAGCAGTTCTTC; cdr3_aa: CASSLTGTAINNEQFF; j_call: TRBJ2-1; clone_size: many; d_call: TRBD1; v_call: TRBV7-3
cdr3_nt: TGCAGCGTTGAAGAGGCCCCGTCGCAGTACTTC; cdr3_aa: CSVEEAPSQYF; j_call: TRBJ2-7; clone_size: few; d_call: NA; v_call: TRBV29-1
cdr3_nt: TGCGCCAGCAGCTTGGGTATTACAAGGGAACCCGGGGATGGCTACACCTTC; cdr3_aa: CASSLGITREPGDGYTF; j_call: TRBJ1-2; clone_size: NA; d_call: NA; v_call: TRBV5-1
cdr3_nt: TGCGCCAGCAGGATCGGGACTAGCGGGATCTACGAGCAGTACTTC; cdr3_aa: CASRIGTSGIYEQYF; j_call: TRBJ2-7; clone_size: many; d_call: TRBD2; v_call: TRBV5-1
cdr3_nt: TGTGCCAGCACGGGCTTAGTGGGGCCCCAGCATTTT; cdr3_aa: CASTGLVGPQHF; j_call: TRBJ1-5; clone_size: few; d_call: NA; v_call: TRBV9